This T cell receptor beta chain was identified in a study of T-cell memory formation after mild COVID-19. TCRdb reanalysed the 5' RACE reads using MiXCR and keeps one entry per CDR3 protein. The repertoire includes hundreds of thousands of distinct CDR3 sequences, about 19% of them detected once, and more than 8% sits in the top ten. This clonotype was counted only a few times. The CDR3 sequence is 15 residues long. Deletions cut 5 bases from V and 0 bases from J, with 11 bases between. Input material: PBMCs or a T cell subset sorted from them (not recorded which). The chain employs TRBV12-3 or TRBV12-4 and TRBJ1-3; no clear D. This receptor was identified in an adult woman who had mild COVID-19 (a few samples of this study predate the infection). Cell type and time point are not known. CDR3 region: CASSRAGGSGNTIYF. CDR3 nucleotides: TGTGCCAGCAGTAGGGCGGGAGGCTCTGGAAACACCATATATTTT.